Described below is a single TCR beta chain sequence and its context. The sample comes from a study of shared T cell receptors in the human thymus. Repertoires were generated with immunoSEQ multiplex PCR, while TCRdb's copy carries only in-frame clones and drops some. The sample yields some 660,000 clones, more than 75% seen once. Germline loops: CDR1 SEHNR, CDR2 FQNEAQ (reference sequence). The CDR3 spans 18 residues. V shed 1 base and J shed 5 bases, with 23 bases lying between them. These data also formed part of another study, on human thymus T cells.

The specimen was thymocytes. The TCR was taken from a boy younger than two with a congenital heart defect. The chain combines TRBV7-9 with TRBJ2-5, with a tentative D call TRBD2 (6 bases). The CDR3 nucleotides are TGTGCCAGCAGCTTAGGAGCTAGCGACCCAGATCCGCGGGAGACCCAGTACTTC. Its translation: CASSLGASDPDPRETQYF.